This T cell receptor beta chain derives from a study of blood T cell repertoires in COVID-19. Study at large: Collection of acute and convalescent COVID-19 samples took place in the United States, Italy and Spain. Sources were T cells, B-cell-depleted T cells, or PBMCs; the material itself was cDNA or gDNA.

Original processing methods: Amplification with reference gene primers provided the estimates of nucleated cell counts. Clones were sequenced by immunoSEQ multiplex PCR, and TCRdb holds only the in-frame ones, with some missing. V, J and clone size were drawn from that table, and D and trimming were deduced from the DNA. The sample yields 250,000 to 300,000 clones, roughly 85% seen once. V was cut by 1 base and J by 5 bases, with 13 bases left in between. Germline CDR1 SGHRS, CDR2 YFSETQ. CDR3 size: 14 residues. The sequenced sample consisted of PBMCs or T cells enriched from blood (not recorded which). The source is a man aged 35 to 55 who had been exposed to COVID-19. The V and J genes are TRBV5-1 and TRBJ2-7; D is possibly TRBD1 (6 bases). This CDR3 reads CASSLTGKIDEQYF. The CDR3 nucleotides read TGCGCCAGCAGCTTGACAGGGAAGATCGACGAGCAGTACTTC.